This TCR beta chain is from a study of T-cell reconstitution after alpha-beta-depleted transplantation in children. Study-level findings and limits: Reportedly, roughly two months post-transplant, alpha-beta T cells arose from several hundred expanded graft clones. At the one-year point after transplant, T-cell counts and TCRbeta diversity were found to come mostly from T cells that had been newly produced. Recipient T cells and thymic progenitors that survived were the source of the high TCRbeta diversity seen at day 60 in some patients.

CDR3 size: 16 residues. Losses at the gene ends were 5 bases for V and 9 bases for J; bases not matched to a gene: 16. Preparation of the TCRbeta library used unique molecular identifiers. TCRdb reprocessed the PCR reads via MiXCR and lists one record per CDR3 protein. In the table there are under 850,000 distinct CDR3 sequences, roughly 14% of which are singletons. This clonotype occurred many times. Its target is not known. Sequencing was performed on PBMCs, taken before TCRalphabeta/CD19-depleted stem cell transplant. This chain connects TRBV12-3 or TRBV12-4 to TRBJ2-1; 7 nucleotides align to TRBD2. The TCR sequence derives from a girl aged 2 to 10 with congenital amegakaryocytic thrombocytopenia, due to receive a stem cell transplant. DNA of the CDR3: TGTGCCAGCAGTCTCACCGGGACTACTCCCCTAAGTGAGCAGTTCTTC. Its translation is CASSLTGTTPLSEQFF.